The TCR beta chain under discussion was sequenced for a study of blood T cell repertoires in COVID-19. Study information: COVID-19 samples collected from the United States, Italy and Spain covered acute and convalescent phases.

Only in-frame clones appear in the TCRdb table, and some are missing; sequencing was by immunoSEQ multiplex PCR. Of 30,000 or so clones listed, 86% are singletons. The source is a human donor with active COVID-19. The donor label of this sample is uncertain. The sequenced sample was peripheral blood.

The chain's CDR3 is CASSPSLVGLLDEQYF. In DNA form, the CDR3 reads TGTGCCAGCAGCCCCAGTTTAGTTGGGCTACTTGACGAGCAGTACTTC. The chain employs TRBV5-4 and TRBJ2-7; D not certain. This CDR3 spans 16 amino acids. The germline V gene has CDR1 SGHNT and CDR2 YYREEE (reference sequence). V lost 4 bases and J lost 5, with 22 bases in between.